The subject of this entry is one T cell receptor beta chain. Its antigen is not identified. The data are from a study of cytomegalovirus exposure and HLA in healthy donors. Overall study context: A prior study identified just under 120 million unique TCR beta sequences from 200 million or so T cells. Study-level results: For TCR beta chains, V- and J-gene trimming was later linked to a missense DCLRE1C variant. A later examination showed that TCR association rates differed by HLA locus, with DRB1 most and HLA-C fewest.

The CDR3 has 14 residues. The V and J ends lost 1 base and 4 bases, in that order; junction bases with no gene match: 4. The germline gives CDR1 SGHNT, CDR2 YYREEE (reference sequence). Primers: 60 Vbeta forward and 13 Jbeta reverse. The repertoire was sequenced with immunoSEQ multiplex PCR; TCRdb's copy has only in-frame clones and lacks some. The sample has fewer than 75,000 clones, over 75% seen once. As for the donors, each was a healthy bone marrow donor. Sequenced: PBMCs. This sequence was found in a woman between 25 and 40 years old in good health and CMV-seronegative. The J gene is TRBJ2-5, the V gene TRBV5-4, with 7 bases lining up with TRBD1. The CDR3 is CASSLKGAGETQYF. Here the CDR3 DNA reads TGTGCCAGCAGCTTGAAGGGGGCCGGAGAGACCCAGTACTTC.